Below are 25 T cell receptor beta chains sequenced from a single sample in a study of graft-versus-host responses after intestinal transplantation (dated by TCRdb to the early 2020s). Their antigen targets remain unknown. The receptor library was made with the immunoSEQ multiplex PCR assay. What TCRdb holds here is the immuneACCESS table cut down to in-frame rearrangements. Part of the clones is not present; checked against another copy, under half of the missing clones reflect an unresolved V gene, and the others are unexplained. This sample has about 130,000 clones in its table, and around 90% of those were observed once. The top ten clonotypes cover about 0.19% of the sample. The time point label, read with the paper, signifies: cells obtained before transplantation from donor or recipient. The sequences come from unstimulated CD4+ T cells sorted from spleen or lymph node cells, collected before intestinal transplant. These receptors were obtained from a human donor who received an intestinal transplant.

CDR3 sequence (DNA): TGTGCCAGCAGTAGGGCGACTAGCAACACCGGGGAGCTGTTTTTT. Translating it yields CASSRATSNTGELFF. The chain has TRBV6-5 and TRBJ2-2, with 7 positions matching TRBD2. The CDR3 contains 15 residues. The junction had 5 bases not matched to a gene; V was cut back by 5 bases and J by 2 bases. Per the germline V gene, CDR1 is MNHEY and CDR2 is SVGAGI.

The chain recombines TRBV4-2 with TRBJ2-7, with 14 nucleotides matching TRBD2. Germline V gives CDR1 LGHNA, CDR2 YNFKEQ. Germline trimming cut 5 bases from V and 4 bases from J; bases unmatched to any gene: 4. CDR3 length: 15 residues. As DNA, the CDR3 is TGTGCCAGCAGCATCGGGACTAGCGGGAGTTACGAGCAGTACTTC. The encoded protein is CASSIGTSGSYEQYF.

The CDR3 nucleotides read TGTGCCAGCAGTTACTCGTCTAGCGGGAGTTACGAGCAGTACTTC. Translation: CASSYSSSGSYEQYF. V and J are TRBV6-5 and TRBJ2-7, with 10 bases lining up with TRBD2. Unmatched junction bases numbered 3, after V lost 0 bases and J lost 4 bases. This CDR3 spans 15 amino acids. Germline CDR1 is MNHEY and CDR2 is SVGAGI.

This chain links TRBV30 with TRBJ1-2; D uncertain. From germline, CDR1 is GTSNPN and CDR2 SVGIG (reference sequence). The CDR3 covers 14 residues. Trimming removed 0 bases at V and 4 bases at J, with 12 bases between. The DNA of the CDR3 is TGTGCCTGGAGTGTACGGGGTTACCTCTATGGCTACACCTTC. Translation: CAWSVRGYLYGYTF.

This chain uses TRBV5-1 with TRBJ2-5; a weak D match, TRBD2 (6 bases). The J call may be in error: the DNA end matches TRBJ2-7 better. This CDR3 comprises 13 residues. Germline CDR1 and CDR2: SGHRS and YFSETQ. The CDR3 here is CASSIGGAYEQYF. The CDR3 DNA follows: TGCGCCAGCAGCATTGGAGGGGCCTACGAGCAGTACTTC.

This chain connects TRBV11-2 to TRBJ2-1; perhaps TRBD1 as D (6 bases). CDR1 SGHAT and CDR2 FQNNGV come from the germline V gene. Trimming shortened V by 5 bases and J by 6 bases, and 14 bases separated the two germline ends. CDR3 length: 14 residues. The CDR3 sequence is CASSRYVGGNEQFF. CDR3 nucleotide sequence: TGTGCCAGCAGCCGATACGTAGGGGGCAATGAGCAGTTCTTC.

This clone has a handful of counts. The chain carries TRBV10-1 and TRBJ2-2; D unresolved. CDR3 length: 16 residues. V was shortened by 3 bases and J by 1 base, with 12 bases between the two germline ends. CDR1 and CDR2 from the germline V gene are WNHNN and SYGVQD (reference sequence). CDR3 loop: CASSDDSRGNTGELFF. The DNA of the CDR3 is TGCGCCAGCAGTGATGACTCCCGAGGGAACACCGGGGAGCTGTTTTTT.

Details on this clone: Other DNA sequences in the same sample also yield this CDR3. The V gene is TRBV28, the J gene TRBJ2-7, with 9 nucleotides matching TRBD2. Trimming removed 6 bases from V and 0 bases from J; junction bases left unmatched: 0. Germline V gene data show CDR1 as MDHEN and CDR2 as SYDVKM. CDR3 length: 13 amino acids. CDR3 nucleotides: TGTGCCAGCAGGACTAGCGGCTCCTACGAGCAGTACTTC. It specifies CASRTSGSYEQYF.

J is TRBJ1-2 and V is TRBV29-1; no reliable D call. Germline CDR1 and CDR2: SQVTM and ANQGSEA. Trimming removed 7 bases at V and 1 base at J, with 13 bases between. The length of the CDR3 is 13 residues. The DNA for the CDR3 is TGCAGCGCCGGGCCGGGGAGTAACTATGGCTACACCTTC. This sequence encodes CSAGPGSNYGYTF.

This clone has only one observation. The rearrangement joins TRBV30 to TRBJ2-5; D might be TRBD1 (6 bases). This CDR3 has 13 residues. Trimming stripped 3 bases from V and 3 bases from J, with 11 bases between. CDR1 is GTSNPN and CDR2 is SVGIG in the germline V gene (reference sequence). The chain's CDR3 is CAWSKGGEETQYF. CDR3 bases: TGTGCCTGGAGCAAAGGGGGAGAAGAGACCCAGTACTTC.

The genes are TRBV5-6 and TRBJ1-1; D uncertain. The CDR3 is made up of 16 amino acids. The V end lost 2 bases, the J end lost 1 base, and 15 bases lay between the germline ends. Germline V gene sequence: CDR1 SGHDT, CDR2 YYEEEE. CDR3 nucleotide sequence: TGTGCCAGCAGCTTTTTATTACAAGGAAAGAACACTGAAGCTTTCTTT. Translation: CASSFLLQGKNTEAFF.

This clone was observed a single time. V usage is TRBV18 and J usage is TRBJ2-7, with 11 bases identical to TRBD2. Trimming cost V 3 bases and J 5 bases; bases outside gene matches: 9. CDR1 is KGHSH and CDR2 is LQKENI in the germline V gene. This CDR3 comprises 16 residues. The CDR3 loop is CASSPFAGLAANEQYF. The DNA of the CDR3 is TGTGCCAGCTCACCCTTCGCGGGACTAGCGGCAAACGAGCAGTACTTC.

The CDR3 region is CASRVNGRGEQYF. The CDR3 bases are TGTGCCAGCAGAGTCAACGGGAGAGGCGAGCAGTACTTC. J is TRBJ2-7 and V is TRBV6-5, with TRBD2 as a possible D gene (6 bases). V was shortened by 6 bases and J by 6 bases, with 15 bases between the two germline ends. The CDR3 covers 13 residues. Germline lookup yields CDR1 MNHEY and CDR2 SVGAGI.

V gene TRBV5-8 combines with J gene TRBJ1-5, with D maybe TRBD1 (5 bases). CDR1 SGHTS and CDR2 YDEGEE come from the germline V gene. V was cut by 1 base and J by 5 bases, with 7 bases left in between. The CDR3 runs 13 residues. The CDR3 loop is CASSLRGDQPQHF. The CDR3 region has the DNA TGTGCCAGCAGCTTGAGAGGGGATCAGCCCCAGCATTTT. The full variable domain, in which reference TRBV5-8 and TRBJ1-5 provide the parts outside the CDR3, is EAGVTQSPTHLIKTRGQQATLRCSPISGHTSVYWYQQALGLGLQFLLWYDEGEERNRGNFPPRFSGRQFPNYSSELNVNALELEDSALYLCASSLRGDQPQHFGDGTRLSIL.

V is TRBV28 and J is TRBJ1-5; tentatively, D is TRBD1 (6 bases). The CDR3 has 14 residues. Per germline, CDR1 MDHEN and CDR2 SYDVKM. Deletions cut 6 bases from V and 7 bases from J, with 16 bases between. The CDR3 spells CASRSTGGGQPQHF. The CDR3 DNA is TGTGCCAGCAGAAGCACCGGGGGCGGGCAGCCCCAGCATTTT. Supplemented by reference TRBV28 and TRBJ1-5, the full variable domain reads DVKVTQSSRYLVKRTGEKVFLECVQDMDHENMFWYRQDPGLGLRLIYFSYDVKMKEKGDIPEGYSVSREKKERFSLILESASTNQTSMYLCASRSTGGGQPQHFGDGTRLSIL.

This clone was detected only once. The V call is TRBV2, the J call TRBJ1-2; D call uncertain. Between the trimmed V and J ends, which lost 4 bases and 8 bases, there was a span of 14 bases. The CDR3 runs to 13 residues. In germline, CDR1 is SNHLY, CDR2 FYNNEI. The CDR3 here is CASSGPFLRGYTF. CDR3 in DNA: TGTGCCAGCAGTGGGCCCTTTCTCCGGGGCTACACCTTC.

The gene calls are TRBV27 and TRBJ1-2, with D unclear. V gave up 5 bases and J gave up 6 bases, with 19 bases separating them. In germline, CDR1 is MNHEY, CDR2 SMNVEV (reference sequence). CDR3 length equals 15 residues. The CDR3 sequence is CASSLRYSPLDGYTF. The CDR3 DNA follows: TGTGCCAGCAGTCTCAGGTACTCCCCCCTAGATGGCTACACCTTC.

This chain links TRBV7-9 with TRBJ1-6; the D gene is possibly TRBD1 (6 bases). The CDR3 is made up of 15 amino acids. V gave up 7 bases and J gave up 6 bases, with 16 bases separating them. CDR1 and CDR2 (germline): SEHNR, FQNEAQ (reference sequence). The CDR3 DNA sequence: TGTGCCAGCACCCTCGGGGCAGGGGTTAATTCACCCCTCCACTTT. Translated: CASTLGAGVNSPLHF.

V and J are TRBV11-3 and TRBJ2-7; D may be TRBD1 or TRBD2 (5 bases each). The length of the CDR3 is 15 residues. Trimming pared 4 bases from V and 0 bases from J, leaving 13 bases between. Per germline, CDR1 SGHNT and CDR2 YENEEA. This CDR3 is CASSSPGPYSYEQYF. Written as DNA, the CDR3 is TGTGCCAGCAGCTCCCCGGGACCGTACTCCTACGAGCAGTACTTC. Complete variable domain (other parts from reference TRBV11-3 and TRBJ2-7): EAGVVQSPRYKIIEKKQPVAFWCNPISGHNTLYWYLQNLGQGPELLIRYENEEAVDDSQLPKDRFSAERLKGVDSTLKIQPAELGDSAVYLCASSSPGPYSYEQYFGPGTRLTVT.

The chain couples TRBV5-4 to TRBJ2-5, with D perhaps TRBD1 (5 bases). The germline V and J ends were trimmed by 1 base and 4 bases, with 11 bases remaining between them. The CDR3 sequence is 14 residues long. From germline, CDR1 is SGHNT and CDR2 YYREEE (reference sequence). In DNA form, the CDR3 reads TGTGCCAGCAGCTTGTATCTAGGGGCAGAGACCCAGTACTTC. Its protein product is CASSLYLGAETQYF.

The chain recombines TRBV2 with TRBJ1-5; D gene uncertain. The germline CDR1 and CDR2 sequences are SNHLY and FYNNEI. Trimming pared 4 bases from V and 9 bases from J, leaving 10 bases between. CDR3 length equals 12 residues. The CDR3 nucleotides are TGTGCCAGCAGTGTTTTTGGCTGGCCCCAGCATTTT. It is translated as CASSVFGWPQHF.

V usage is TRBV28 and J usage is TRBJ1-4; D is possibly TRBD1 (5 bases). The CDR3 is 19 residues long. Germline V gene sequence: CDR1 MDHEN, CDR2 SYDVKM. V lost 6 bases and J 0 bases, leaving 23 bases between the germline ends. The DNA of the CDR3 is TGTGCCAGCAGCCCCCCCCGGGGCCATCAGGAGGCAACTAATGAAAAACTGTTTTTT. Translated: CASSPPRGHQEATNEKLFF.

V and J are TRBV7-8 and TRBJ2-2; D gene uncertain. CDR3 length: 14 residues. The V and J ends lost 1 base and 4 bases respectively, with 7 bases between them. The germline gives CDR1 SGHVS, CDR2 FQNEAQ. The CDR3 sequence: CASSLEGITGELFF. In nucleotides, the CDR3 is TGTGCCAGCAGCTTAGAGGGCATCACCGGGGAGCTGTTTTTT.

This CDR3 reads CASSLGAGQETQYF. The CDR3 DNA reads TGTGCCAGCAGTTTAGGGGCAGGACAAGAGACCCAGTACTTC. The V gene is TRBV28, the J gene TRBJ2-5, with D perhaps matching TRBD1 (5 bases). The CDR3 extends over 14 amino acids. Trimming cost V 2 bases and J 2 bases, with 9 bases left between them. Germline V lookup: CDR1 MDHEN, CDR2 SYDVKM. The variable domain in full, with the rest retrieved from reference TRBV28 and TRBJ2-5, is DVKVTQSSRYLVKRTGEKVFLECVQDMDHENMFWYRQDPGLGLRLIYFSYDVKMKEKGDIPEGYSVSREKKERFSLILESASTNQTSMYLCASSLGAGQETQYFGPGTRLLVL.

The chain has TRBV7-2 and TRBJ2-7; no clear D gene. Germline loops: CDR1 SGHTA, CDR2 FQGNSA. V lost 1 base and J lost 5, with 12 bases in between. CDR3 length equals 14 residues. The CDR3: CASSLELQVDEQYF. The CDR3 DNA reads as TGTGCCAGCAGCTTAGAACTACAAGTGGACGAGCAGTACTTC.